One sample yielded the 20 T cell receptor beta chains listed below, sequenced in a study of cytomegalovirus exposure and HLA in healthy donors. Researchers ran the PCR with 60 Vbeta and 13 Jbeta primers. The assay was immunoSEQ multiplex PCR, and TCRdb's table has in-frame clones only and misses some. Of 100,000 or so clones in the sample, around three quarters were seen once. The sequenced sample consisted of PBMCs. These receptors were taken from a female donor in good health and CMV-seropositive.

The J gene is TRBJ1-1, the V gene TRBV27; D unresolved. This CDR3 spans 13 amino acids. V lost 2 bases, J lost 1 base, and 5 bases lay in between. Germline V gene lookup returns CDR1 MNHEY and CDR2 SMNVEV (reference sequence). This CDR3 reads CASSLGGNTEAFF. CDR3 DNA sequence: TGTGCCAGCAGTTTAGGCGGGAACACTGAAGCTTTCTTT.

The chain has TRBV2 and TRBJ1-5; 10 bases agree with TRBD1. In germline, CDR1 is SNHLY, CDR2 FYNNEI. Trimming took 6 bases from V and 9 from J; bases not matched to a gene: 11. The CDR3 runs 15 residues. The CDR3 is CASSLGQGGASPQHF. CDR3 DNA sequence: TGTGCCAGCAGCCTCGGACAGGGGGGCGCCTCGCCCCAGCATTTT.

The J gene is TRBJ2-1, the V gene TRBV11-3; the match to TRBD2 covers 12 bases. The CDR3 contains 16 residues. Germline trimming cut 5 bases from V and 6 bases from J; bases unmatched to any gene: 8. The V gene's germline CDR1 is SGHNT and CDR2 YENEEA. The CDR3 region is CASSRPTSGGFNEQFF. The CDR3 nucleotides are TGTGCCAGCAGCCGCCCGACTAGCGGGGGATTCAATGAGCAGTTCTTC.

The CDR3 loop reads CASSRGVWEKLFF. For the CDR3, the DNA is TGTGCCAGCAGCCGCGGGGTGTGGGAAAAACTGTTTTTT. The chain has TRBV5-6 and TRBJ1-4; D remains ambiguous. Germline-derived CDR1 and CDR2 are SGHDT and YYEEEE. CDR3 size: 13 residues. Trimming took off 4 bases at V and 8 bases at J, with 12 bases between the two ends.

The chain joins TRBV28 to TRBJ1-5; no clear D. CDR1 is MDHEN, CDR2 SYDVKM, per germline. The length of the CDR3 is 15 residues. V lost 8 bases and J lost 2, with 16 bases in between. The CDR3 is CASESLLGGNQPQHF. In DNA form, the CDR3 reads TGTGCCAGCGAGTCTTTACTGGGCGGCAATCAGCCCCAGCATTTT.

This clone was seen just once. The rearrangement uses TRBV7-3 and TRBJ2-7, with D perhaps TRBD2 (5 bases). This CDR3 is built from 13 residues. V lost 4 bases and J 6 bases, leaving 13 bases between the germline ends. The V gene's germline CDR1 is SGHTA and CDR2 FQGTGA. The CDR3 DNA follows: TGTGCCAGCAGCTCGTTTGCCGAGGGCGAGCAGTACTTC. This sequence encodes CASSSFAEGEQYF.

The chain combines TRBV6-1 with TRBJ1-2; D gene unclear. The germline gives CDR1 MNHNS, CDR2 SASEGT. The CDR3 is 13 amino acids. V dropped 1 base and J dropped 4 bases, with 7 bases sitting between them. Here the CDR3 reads CASSEGAGYGYTF. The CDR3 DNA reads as TGTGCCAGCAGTGAAGGAGCGGGCTATGGCTACACCTTC.

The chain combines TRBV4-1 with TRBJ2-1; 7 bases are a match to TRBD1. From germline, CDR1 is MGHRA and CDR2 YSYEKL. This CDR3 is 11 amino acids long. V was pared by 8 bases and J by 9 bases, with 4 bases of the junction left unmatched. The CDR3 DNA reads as TGCGCCAGCCTAGGGGGCGGTGAGCAGTTCTTC. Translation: CASLGGGEQFF.

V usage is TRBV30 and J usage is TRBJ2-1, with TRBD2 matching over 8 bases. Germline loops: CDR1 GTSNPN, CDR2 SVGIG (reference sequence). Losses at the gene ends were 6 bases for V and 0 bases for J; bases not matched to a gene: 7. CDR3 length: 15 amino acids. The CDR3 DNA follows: TGTGCCTGTACTAGCGGCTTTAGCTCCTACAATGAGCAGTTCTTC. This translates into CACTSGFSSYNEQFF. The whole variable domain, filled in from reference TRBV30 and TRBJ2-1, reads SQTIHQWPATLVQPVGSPLSLECTVEGTSNPNLYWYRQAAGRGLQLLFYSVGIGQISSEVPQNLSASRPQDRQFILSSKKLLLSDSGFYLCACTSGFSSYNEQFFGPGTRLTVL.

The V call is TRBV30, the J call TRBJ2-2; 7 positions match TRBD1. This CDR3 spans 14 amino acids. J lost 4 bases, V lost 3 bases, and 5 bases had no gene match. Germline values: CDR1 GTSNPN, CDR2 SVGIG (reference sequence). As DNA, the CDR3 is TGTGCCTGGAGATGGACAGGCACCACCGGGGAGCTGTTTTTT. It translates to CAWRWTGTTGELFF.

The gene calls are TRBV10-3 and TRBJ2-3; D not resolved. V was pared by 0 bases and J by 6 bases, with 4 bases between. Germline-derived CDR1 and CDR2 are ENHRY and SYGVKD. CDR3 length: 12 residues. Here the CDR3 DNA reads TGTGCCATCAGTGAGTCCGGGGATACGCAGTATTTT. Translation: CAISESGDTQYF.

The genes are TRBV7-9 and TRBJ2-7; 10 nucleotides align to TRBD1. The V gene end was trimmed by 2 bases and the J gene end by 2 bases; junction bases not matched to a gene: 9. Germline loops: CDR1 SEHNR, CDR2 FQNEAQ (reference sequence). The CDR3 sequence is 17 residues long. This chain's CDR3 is CASSLKGGTGETYEQYF. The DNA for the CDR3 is TGTGCCAGCAGCTTAAAGGGTGGGACAGGGGAAACCTACGAGCAGTACTTC.

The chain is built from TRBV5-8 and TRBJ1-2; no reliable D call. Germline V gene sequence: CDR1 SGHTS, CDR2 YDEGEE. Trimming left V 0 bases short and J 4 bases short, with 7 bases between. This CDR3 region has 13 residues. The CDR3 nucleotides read TGTGCCAGCAGCTTGGCACAGACCTATGGCTACACCTTC. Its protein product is CASSLAQTYGYTF.

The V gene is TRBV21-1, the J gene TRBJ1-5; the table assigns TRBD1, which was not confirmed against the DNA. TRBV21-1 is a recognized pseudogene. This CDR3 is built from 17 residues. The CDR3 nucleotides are TGTGCCAGCAGCAAAGGGGGACAGGGTCAGTGTTATGCGCCCCAGCATTTT. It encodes CASSKGGQGQCYAPQHF.

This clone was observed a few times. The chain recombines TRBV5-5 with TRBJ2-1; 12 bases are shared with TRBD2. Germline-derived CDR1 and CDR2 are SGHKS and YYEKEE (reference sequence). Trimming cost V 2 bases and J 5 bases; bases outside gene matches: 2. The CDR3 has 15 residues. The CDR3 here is CASSFGLAGHNEQFF. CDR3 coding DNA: TGTGCCAGCAGCTTTGGACTAGCGGGACACAATGAGCAGTTCTTC.

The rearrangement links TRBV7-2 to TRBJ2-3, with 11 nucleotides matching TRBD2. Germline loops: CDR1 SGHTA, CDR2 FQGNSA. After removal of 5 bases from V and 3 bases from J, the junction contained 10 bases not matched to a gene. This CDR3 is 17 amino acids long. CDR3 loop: CASSPKVAGGPTDTQYF. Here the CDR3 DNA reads TGTGCCAGCAGCCCAAAAGTAGCGGGAGGGCCTACAGATACGCAGTATTTT.

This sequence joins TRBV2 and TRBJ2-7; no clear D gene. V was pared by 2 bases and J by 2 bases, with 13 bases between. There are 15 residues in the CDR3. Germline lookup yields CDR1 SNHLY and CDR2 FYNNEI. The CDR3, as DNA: TGTGCCAGCAGTGAAACCCCAGGCCTCCCCTACGAGCAGTACTTC. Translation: CASSETPGLPYEQYF. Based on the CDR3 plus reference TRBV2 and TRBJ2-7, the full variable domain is EPEVTQTPSHQVTQMGQEVILRCVPISNHLYFYWYRQILGQKVEFLVSFYNNEISEKSEIFDDQFSVERPDGSNFTLKIRSTKLEDSAMYFCASSETPGLPYEQYFGPGTRLTVT.

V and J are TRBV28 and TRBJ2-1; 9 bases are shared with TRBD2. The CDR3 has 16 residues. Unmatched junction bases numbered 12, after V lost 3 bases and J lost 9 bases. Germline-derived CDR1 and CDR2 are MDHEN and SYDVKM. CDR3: CASSFLSGGRAFEQFF. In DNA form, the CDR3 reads TGTGCCAGCAGTTTCTTATCGGGCGGGAGGGCCTTTGAGCAGTTCTTC.

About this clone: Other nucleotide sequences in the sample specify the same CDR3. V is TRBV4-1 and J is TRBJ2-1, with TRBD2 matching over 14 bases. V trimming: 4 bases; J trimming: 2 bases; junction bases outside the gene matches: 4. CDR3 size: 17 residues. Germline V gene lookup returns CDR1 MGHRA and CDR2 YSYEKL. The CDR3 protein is CASSPGLAGVTYNEQFF. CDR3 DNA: TGCGCCAGCAGCCCGGGACTAGCGGGAGTCACCTACAATGAGCAGTTCTTC.

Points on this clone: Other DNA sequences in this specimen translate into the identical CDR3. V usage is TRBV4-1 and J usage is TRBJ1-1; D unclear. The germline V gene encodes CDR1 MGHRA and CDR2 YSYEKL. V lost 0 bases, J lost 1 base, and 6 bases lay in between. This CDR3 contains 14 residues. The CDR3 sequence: CASSQDGRNTEAFF. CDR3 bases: TGCGCCAGCAGCCAAGATGGGAGGAACACTGAAGCTTTCTTT.